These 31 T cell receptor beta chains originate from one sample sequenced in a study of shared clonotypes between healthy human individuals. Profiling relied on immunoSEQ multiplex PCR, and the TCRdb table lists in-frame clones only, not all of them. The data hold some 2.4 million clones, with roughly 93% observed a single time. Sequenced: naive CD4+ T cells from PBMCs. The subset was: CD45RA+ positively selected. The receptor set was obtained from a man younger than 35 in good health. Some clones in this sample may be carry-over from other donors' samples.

The DNA for the CDR3 is TGTGCCATCAGTGTACGTAGCGGGGACAATGGCTACACCTTC. Its translation is CAISVRSGDNGYTF. The chain combines TRBV10-3 with TRBJ1-2; TRBD1 might be the D (6 bases). This CDR3 is built from 14 residues. The germline V gene encodes CDR1 ENHRY and CDR2 SYGVKD. Trimming left V 4 bases short and J 6 bases short, with 15 bases between.

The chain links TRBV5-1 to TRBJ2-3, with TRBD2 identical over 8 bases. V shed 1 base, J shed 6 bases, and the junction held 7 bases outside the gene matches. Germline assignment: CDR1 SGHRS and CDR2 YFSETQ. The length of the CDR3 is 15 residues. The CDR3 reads CASSLTGGPADTQYF. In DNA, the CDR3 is TGCGCCAGCAGCTTGACGGGAGGGCCAGCGGATACGCAGTATTTT.

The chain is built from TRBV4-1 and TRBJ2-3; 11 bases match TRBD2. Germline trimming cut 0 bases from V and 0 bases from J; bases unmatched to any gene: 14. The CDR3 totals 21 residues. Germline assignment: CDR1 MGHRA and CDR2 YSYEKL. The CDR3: CASSQDAGRASGRRSTDTQYF. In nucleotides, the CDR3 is TGCGCCAGCAGCCAAGATGCGGGTAGGGCTAGCGGGAGGAGAAGCACAGATACGCAGTATTTT.

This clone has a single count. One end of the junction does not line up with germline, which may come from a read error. The CDR3 region has the DNA TGTGCCAGCAGCCAAGCGCACTACTCAACCCCCAACTTC. Residues: CASSQAHYSTPNF. J is TRBJ2-7 and V is TRBV14; D call uncertain. CDR1 and CDR2 (germline): SGHDN, FVKESK. This CDR3 comprises 13 residues.

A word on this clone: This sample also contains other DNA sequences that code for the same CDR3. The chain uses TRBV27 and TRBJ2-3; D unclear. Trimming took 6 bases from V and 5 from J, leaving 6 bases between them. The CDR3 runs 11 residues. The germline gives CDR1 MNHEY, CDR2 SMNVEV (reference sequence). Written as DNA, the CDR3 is TGTGCCAGCAGGCGAGGAGATACGCAGTATTTT. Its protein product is CASRRGDTQYF.

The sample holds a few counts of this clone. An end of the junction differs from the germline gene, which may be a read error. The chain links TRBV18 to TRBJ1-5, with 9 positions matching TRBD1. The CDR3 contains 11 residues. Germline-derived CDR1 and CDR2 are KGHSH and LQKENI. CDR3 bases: TGTGCCAGCTCAAGGGGGACAGGGAAAGACTTT. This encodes CASSRGTGKDF.

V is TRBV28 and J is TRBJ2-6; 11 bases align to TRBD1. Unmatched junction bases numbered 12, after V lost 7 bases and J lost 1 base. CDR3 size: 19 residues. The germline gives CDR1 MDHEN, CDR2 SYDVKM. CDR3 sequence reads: CASTVSLGTGGSGANVLTF. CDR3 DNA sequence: TGTGCCAGCACCGTTTCCCTTGGGACAGGGGGTTCTGGGGCCAACGTCCTGACTTTC.

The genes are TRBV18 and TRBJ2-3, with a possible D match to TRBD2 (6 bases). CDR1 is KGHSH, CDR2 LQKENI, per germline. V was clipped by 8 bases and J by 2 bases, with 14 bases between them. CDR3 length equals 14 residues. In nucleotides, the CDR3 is TGTGCCAGCGGCCTTAGCGGCTCCACAGATACGCAGTATTTT. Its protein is CASGLSGSTDTQYF. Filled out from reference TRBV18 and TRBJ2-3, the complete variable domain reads NAGVMQNPRHLVRRRGQEARLRCSPMKGHSHVYWYRQLPEEGLKFMVYLQKENIIDESGMPKERFSAEFPKEGPSILRIQQVVRGDSAAYFCASGLSGSTDTQYFGPGTRLTVL.

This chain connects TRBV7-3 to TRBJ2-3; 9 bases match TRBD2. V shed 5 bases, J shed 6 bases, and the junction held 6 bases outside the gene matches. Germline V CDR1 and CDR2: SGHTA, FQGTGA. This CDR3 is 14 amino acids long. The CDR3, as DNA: TGTGCCAGCAGCGTCCTCGGGACTAGCGATACGCAGTATTTT. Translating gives CASSVLGTSDTQYF.

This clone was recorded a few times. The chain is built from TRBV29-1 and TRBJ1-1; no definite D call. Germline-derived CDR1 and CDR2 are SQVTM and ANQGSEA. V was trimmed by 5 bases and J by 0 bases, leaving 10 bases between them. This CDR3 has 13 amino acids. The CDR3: CSVRLTMNTEAFF. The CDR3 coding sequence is TGCAGCGTTCGATTAACAATGAACACTGAAGCTTTCTTT. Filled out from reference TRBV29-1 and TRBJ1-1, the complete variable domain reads SAVISQKPSRDICQRGTSLTIQCQVDSQVTMMFWYRQQPGQSLTLIATANQGSEATYESGFVIDKFPISRPNLTFSTLTVSNMSPEDSSIYLCSVRLTMNTEAFFGQGTRLTVV.

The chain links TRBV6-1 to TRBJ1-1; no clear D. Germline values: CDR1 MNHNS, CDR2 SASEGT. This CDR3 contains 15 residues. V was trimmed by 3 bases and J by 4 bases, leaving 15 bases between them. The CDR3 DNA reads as TGTGCCAGCAGTGATGAGGCACGTGGCGGCACTGAAGCTTTCTTT. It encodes CASSDEARGGTEAFF.

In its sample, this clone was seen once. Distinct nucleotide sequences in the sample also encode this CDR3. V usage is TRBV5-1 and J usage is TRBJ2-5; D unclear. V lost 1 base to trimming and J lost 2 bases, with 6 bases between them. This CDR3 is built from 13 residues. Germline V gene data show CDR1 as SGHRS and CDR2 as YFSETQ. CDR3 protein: CASSLIAQETQYF. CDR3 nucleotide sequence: TGCGCCAGCAGCTTGATAGCACAAGAGACCCAGTACTTC.

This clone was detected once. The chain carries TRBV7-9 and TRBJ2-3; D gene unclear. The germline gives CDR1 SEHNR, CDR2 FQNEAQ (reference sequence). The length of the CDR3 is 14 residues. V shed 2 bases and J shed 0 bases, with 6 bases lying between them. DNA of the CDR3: TGTGCCAGCAGCTTAATACAGAGCACAGATACGCAGTATTTT. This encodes CASSLIQSTDTQYF.

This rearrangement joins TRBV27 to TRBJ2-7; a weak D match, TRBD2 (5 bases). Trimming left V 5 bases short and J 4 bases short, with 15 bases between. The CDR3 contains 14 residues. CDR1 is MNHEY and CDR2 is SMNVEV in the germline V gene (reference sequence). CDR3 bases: TGTGCCAGCAGTCTGAGGGTTCATTTTTACGAGCAGTACTTC. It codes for CASSLRVHFYEQYF.

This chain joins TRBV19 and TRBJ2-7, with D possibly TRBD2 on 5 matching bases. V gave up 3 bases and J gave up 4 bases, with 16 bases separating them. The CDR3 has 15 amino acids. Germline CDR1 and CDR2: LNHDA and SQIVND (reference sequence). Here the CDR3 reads CASSIELGRTYEQYF. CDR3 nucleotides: TGTGCCAGTAGTATCGAGTTAGGGAGAACTTACGAGCAGTACTTC. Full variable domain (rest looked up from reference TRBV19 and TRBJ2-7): DGGITQSPKYLFRKEGQNVTLSCEQNLNHDAMYWYRQDPGQGLRLIYYSQIVNDFQKGDIAEGYSVSREKKESFPLTVTSAQKNPTAFYLCASSIELGRTYEQYFGPGTRLTVT.

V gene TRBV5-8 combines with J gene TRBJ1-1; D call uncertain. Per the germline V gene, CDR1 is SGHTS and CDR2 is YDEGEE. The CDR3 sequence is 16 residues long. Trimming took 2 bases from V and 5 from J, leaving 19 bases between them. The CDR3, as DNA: TGTGCCAGCAGCTTAAATGTAGAGAGTAGAGGGACTGAAGCTTTCTTT. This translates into CASSLNVESRGTEAFF.

The CDR3 DNA is TGTGCCAGCAGTGGGGACAGGGTGTGGACCGGGGAGCTGTTTTTT. Protein product: CASSGDRVWTGELFF. The chain uses TRBV6-6 and TRBJ2-2; 9 bases agree with TRBD1. V lost 5 bases to trimming and J lost 5 bases; unmatched junction nucleotides: 6. There are 15 residues in the CDR3. CDR1 and CDR2 from the germline V gene are MNHNY and SVGAGI (reference sequence).

CDR3 in DNA: TGTGCCAGCAGTTTAATCGGGACAGGGGGCGCTCGGCCCCAGCATTTT. It encodes CASSLIGTGGARPQHF. The chain employs TRBV28 and TRBJ1-5; 12 nucleotides agree with TRBD1. After removal of 2 bases from V and 9 bases from J, the junction contained 8 bases not matched to a gene. The CDR3 runs 16 residues. In germline, CDR1 is MDHEN, CDR2 SYDVKM.

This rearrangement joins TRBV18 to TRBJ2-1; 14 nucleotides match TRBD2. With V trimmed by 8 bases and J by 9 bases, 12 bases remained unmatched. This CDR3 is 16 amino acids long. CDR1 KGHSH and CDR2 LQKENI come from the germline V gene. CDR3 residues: CASTKGTSGSLGEQFF. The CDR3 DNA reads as TGTGCCAGCACAAAAGGGACTAGCGGGAGCTTGGGTGAGCAGTTCTTC.

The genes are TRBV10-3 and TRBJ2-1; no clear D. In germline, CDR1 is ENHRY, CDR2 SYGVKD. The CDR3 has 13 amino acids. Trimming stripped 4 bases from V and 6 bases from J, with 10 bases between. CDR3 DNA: TGTGCCATCAGTGGACAACAAAGCAATGAGCAGTTCTTC. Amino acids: CAISGQQSNEQFF.

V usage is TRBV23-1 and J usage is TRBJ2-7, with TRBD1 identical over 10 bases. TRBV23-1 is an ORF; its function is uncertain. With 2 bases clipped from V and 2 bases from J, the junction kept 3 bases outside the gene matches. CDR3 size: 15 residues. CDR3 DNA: TGCGCCAGCAGTCAAAGGGGACAGGGGCCCTACGAGCAGTACTTC. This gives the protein CASSQRGQGPYEQYF.

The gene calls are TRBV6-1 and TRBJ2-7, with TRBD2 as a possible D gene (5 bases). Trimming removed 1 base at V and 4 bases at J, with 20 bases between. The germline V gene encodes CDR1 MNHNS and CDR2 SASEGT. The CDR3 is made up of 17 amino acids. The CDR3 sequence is CASSEGYYRRMGYEQYF. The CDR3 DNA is TGTGCCAGCAGTGAAGGTTACTATCGGAGGATGGGTTACGAGCAGTACTTC.

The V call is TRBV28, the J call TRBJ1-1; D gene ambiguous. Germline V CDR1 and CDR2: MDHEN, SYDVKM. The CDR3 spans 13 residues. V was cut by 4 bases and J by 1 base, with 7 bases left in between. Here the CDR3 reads CASSYGRNTEAFF. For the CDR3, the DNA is TGTGCCAGCAGTTACGGGAGGAACACTGAAGCTTTCTTT.

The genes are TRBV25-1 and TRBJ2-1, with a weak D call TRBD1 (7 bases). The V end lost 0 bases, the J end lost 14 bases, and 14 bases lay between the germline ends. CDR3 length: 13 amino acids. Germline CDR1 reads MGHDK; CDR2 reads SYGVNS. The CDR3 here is CASSEYQGGLKFF. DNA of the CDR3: TGTGCCAGCAGTGAATATCAGGGGGGATTGAAGTTCTTC.

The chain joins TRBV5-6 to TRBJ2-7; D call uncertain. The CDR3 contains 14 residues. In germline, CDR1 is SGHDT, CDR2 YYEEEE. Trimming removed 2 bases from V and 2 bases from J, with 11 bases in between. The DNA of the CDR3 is TGTGCCAGCAGCTTTTTACTCCTTGCCTACGAGCAGTACTTC. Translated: CASSFLLLAYEQYF.

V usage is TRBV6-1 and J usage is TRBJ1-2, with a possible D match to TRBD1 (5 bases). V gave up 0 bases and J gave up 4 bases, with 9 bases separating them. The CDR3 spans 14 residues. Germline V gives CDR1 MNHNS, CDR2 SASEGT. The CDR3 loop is CASSEADNGYGYTF. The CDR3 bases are TGTGCCAGCAGTGAAGCGGACAACGGCTATGGCTACACCTTC.

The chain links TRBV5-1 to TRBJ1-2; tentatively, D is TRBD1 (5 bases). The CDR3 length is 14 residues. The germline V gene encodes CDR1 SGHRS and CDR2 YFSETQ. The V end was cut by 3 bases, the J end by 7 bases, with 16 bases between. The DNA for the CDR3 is TGCGCCAGCAGCTCAGGGACGGACGGGGTTGGCTACACCTTC. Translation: CASSSGTDGVGYTF.

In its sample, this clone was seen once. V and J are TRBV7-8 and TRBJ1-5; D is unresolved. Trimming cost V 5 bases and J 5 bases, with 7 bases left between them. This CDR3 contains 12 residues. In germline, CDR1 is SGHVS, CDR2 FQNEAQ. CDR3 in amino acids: CASSTQYQPQHF. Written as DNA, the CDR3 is TGTGCCAGCAGCACACAGTATCAGCCCCAGCATTTT.

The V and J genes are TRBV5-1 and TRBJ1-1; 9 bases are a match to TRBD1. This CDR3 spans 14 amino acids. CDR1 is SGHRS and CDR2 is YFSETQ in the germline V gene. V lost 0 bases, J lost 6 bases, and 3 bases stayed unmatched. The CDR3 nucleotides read TGCGCCAGCAGCTTGGGACAGGGGGTAGCTGAAGCTTTCTTT. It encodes CASSLGQGVAEAFF.

DNA of the CDR3: TGTGCCAGCAGTTTGTATAGGGACAGGGCCTCTGAAGCTTTCTTT. This gives the protein CASSLYRDRASEAFF. The chain combines TRBV27 with TRBJ1-1; 9 bases align to TRBD1. Looked up from germline, CDR1 is MNHEY and CDR2 is SMNVEV (reference sequence). The CDR3 loop spans 15 amino acids. Trimming at V came to 3 bases and at J to 6 bases, leaving 8 bases not matched to a gene.

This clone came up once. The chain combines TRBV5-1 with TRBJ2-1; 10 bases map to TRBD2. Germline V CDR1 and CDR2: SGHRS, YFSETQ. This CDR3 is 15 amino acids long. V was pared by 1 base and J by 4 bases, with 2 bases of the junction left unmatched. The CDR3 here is CASSLKLAGYNEQFF. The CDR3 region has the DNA TGCGCCAGCAGCTTGAAACTAGCGGGATACAATGAGCAGTTCTTC.